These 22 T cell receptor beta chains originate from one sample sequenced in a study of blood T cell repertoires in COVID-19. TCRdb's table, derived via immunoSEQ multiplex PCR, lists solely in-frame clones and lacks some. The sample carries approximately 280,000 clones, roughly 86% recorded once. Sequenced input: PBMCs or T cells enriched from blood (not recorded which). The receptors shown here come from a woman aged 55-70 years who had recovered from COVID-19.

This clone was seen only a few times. The CDR3 DNA is TGCGCCAGCAGGGACACACACCAGGACACCGGGGAGCTGTTTTTT. This translates into CASRDTHQDTGELFF. The chain has TRBV10-2 and TRBJ2-2; a weak D match, TRBD1 (5 bases). The V end lost 6 bases, the J end lost 3 bases, and 14 bases lay between the germline ends. CDR3 length equals 15 residues. Germline CDR1 is WSHSY and CDR2 is SAAADI.

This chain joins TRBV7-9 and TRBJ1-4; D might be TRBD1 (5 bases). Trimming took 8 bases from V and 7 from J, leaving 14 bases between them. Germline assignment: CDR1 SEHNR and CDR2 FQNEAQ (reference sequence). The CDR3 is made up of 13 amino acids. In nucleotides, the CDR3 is TGTGCCAGCGGGGCAGTCGTCGCTGAAAAACTGTTTTTT. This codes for CASGAVVAEKLFF.

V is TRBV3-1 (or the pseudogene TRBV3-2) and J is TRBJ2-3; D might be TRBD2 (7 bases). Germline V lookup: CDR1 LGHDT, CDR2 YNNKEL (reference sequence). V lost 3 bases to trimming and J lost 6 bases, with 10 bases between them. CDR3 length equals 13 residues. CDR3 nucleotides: TGTGCCAGCAGCCAGAGGGGGGGGGATACGCAGTATTTT. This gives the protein CASSQRGGDTQYF.

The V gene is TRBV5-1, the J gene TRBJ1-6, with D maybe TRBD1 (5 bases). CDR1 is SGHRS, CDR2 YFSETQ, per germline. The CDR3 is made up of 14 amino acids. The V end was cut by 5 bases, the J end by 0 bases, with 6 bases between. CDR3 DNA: TGCGCCAGCAGGGACAACTCCTATAATTCACCCCTCCACTTT. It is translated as CASRDNSYNSPLHF.

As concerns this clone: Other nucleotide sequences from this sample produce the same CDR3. Here the CDR3 reads CASSLTGYGYTF. CDR3 DNA: TGTGCCAGCAGCCTGACAGGCTATGGCTACACCTTC. The chain carries TRBV12-3 or TRBV12-4 and TRBJ1-2, with D possibly TRBD1 on 6 matching bases. The V end lost 6 bases, the J end lost 4 bases, and 9 bases lay between the germline ends. This CDR3 comprises 12 residues.

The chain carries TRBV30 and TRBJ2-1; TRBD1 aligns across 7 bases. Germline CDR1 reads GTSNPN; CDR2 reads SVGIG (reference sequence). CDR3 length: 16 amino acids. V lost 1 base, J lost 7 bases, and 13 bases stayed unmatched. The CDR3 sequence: CAWSGTKGAKVNEQFF. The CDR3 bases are TGTGCCTGGAGTGGTACGAAGGGGGCAAAGGTGAATGAGCAGTTCTTC.

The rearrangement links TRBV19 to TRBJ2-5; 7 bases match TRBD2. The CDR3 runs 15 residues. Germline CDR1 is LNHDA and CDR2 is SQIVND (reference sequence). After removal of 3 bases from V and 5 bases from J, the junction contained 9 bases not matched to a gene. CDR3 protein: CASSIKWEGLETQYF. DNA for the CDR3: TGTGCCAGTAGTATTAAGTGGGAGGGCCTCGAGACCCAGTACTTC.

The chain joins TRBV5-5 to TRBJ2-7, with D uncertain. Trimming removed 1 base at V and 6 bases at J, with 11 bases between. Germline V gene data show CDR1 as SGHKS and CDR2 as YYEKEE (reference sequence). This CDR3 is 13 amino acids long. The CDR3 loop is CASSLLLTREQYF. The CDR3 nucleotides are TGTGCCAGCAGCTTGCTGTTGACACGCGAGCAGTACTTC.

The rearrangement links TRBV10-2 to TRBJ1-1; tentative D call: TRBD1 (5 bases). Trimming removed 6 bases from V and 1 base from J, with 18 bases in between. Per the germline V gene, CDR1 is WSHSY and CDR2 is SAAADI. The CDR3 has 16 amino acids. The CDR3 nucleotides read TGCGCCAGCAGCTACCCGGGACGGGGGGGGAACACTGAAGCTTTCTTT. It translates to CASSYPGRGGNTEAFF.

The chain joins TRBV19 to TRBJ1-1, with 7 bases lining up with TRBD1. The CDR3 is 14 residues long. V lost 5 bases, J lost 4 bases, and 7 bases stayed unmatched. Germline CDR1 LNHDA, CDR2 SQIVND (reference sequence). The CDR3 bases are TGTGCCAGTAGTTTCCGACAGGGACGCACTGAAGCTTTCTTT. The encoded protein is CASSFRQGRTEAFF.

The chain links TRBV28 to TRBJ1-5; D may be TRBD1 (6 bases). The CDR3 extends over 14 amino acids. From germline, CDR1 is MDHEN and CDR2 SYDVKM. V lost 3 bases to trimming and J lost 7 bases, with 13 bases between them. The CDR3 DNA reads TGTGCCAGCAGTTTCCAGCAGGGGATACAGCCCCAGCATTTT. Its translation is CASSFQQGIQPQHF.

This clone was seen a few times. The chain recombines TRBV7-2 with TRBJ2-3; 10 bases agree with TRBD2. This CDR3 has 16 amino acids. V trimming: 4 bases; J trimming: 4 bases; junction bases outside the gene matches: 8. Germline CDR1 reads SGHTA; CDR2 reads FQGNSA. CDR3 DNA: TGTGCCAGCAGCTCGGGGCCGGGACTAGCGTCAGATACGCAGTATTTT. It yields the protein CASSSGPGLASDTQYF.

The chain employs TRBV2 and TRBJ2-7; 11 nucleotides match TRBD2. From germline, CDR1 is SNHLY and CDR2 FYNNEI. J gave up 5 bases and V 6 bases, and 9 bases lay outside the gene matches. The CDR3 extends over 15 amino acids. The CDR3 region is CASRIRLAGFDEQYF. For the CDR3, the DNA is TGTGCCAGCAGGATCCGACTAGCGGGGTTCGACGAGCAGTACTTC.

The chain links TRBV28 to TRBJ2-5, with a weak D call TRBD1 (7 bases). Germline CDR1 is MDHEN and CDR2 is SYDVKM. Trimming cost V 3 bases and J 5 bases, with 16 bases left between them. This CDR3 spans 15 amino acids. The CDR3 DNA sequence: TGTGCCAGCAGTTTCACTAAGGGGGCGGGGGAGACCCAGTACTTC. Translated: CASSFTKGAGETQYF.

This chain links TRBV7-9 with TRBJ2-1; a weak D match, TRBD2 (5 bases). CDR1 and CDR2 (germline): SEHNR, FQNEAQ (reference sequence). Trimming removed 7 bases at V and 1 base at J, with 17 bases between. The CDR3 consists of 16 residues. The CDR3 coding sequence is TGTGCCAGCATCTCCCGCCGGACGGGATCCTACAATGAGCAGTTCTTC. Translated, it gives CASISRRTGSYNEQFF.

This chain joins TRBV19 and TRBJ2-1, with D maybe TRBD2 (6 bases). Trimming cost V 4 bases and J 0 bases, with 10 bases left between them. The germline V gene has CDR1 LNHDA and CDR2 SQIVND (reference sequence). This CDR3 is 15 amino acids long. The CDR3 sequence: CASSTRGNSYNEQFF. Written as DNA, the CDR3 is TGTGCCAGTAGTACCCGGGGGAACTCCTACAATGAGCAGTTCTTC.

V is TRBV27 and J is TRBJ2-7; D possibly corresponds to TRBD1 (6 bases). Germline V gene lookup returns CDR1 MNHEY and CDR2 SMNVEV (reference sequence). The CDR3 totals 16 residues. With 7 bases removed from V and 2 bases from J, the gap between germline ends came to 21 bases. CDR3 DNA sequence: TGTGCCAGCACTTTTAGTCCCGGGGCAGGGGCCTACGAGCAGTACTTC. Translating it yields CASTFSPGAGAYEQYF.

This CDR3 is CASSPWIGQGNTIYF. The CDR3 coding sequence is TGTGCCAGCAGCCCATGGATTGGACAGGGAAACACCATATATTTT. V and J are TRBV11-2 and TRBJ1-3; D is possibly TRBD1 (6 bases). Per germline, CDR1 SGHAT and CDR2 FQNNGV. V lost 5 bases to trimming and J lost 4 bases, with 15 bases between them. This CDR3 is built from 15 residues.

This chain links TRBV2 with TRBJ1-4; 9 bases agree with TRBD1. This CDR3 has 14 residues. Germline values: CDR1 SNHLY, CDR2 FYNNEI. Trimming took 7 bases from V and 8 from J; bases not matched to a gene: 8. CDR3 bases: TGTGCCAGCATGGGGACAGGGAGTGGCGAAAAACTGTTTTTT. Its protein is CASMGTGSGEKLFF.

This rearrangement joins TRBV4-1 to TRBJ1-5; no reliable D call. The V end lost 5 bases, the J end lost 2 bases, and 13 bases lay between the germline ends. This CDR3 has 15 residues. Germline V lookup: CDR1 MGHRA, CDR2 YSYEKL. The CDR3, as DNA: TGCGCCAGCAGCGTTGACCGGAGAGGCAATCAGCCCCAGCATTTT. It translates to CASSVDRRGNQPQHF.

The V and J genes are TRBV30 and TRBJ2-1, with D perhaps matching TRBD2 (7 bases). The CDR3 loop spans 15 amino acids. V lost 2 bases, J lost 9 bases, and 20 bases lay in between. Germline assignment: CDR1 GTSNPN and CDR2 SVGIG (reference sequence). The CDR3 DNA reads TGTGCCTGGAGTCCGGCAAGGAAAGGGGGGGGTGAGCAGTTCTTC. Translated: CAWSPARKGGGEQFF.

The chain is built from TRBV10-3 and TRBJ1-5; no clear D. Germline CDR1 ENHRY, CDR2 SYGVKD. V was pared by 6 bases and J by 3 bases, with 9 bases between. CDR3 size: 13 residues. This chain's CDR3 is CAIRQLDNQPQHF. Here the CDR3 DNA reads TGTGCCATCAGACAGTTGGACAATCAGCCCCAGCATTTT.